This TCR beta chain was sequenced in a study of blood T cell repertoires in COVID-19. Study details: Acute and convalescent COVID-19 samples came from the United States, Italy and Spain. The cDNA or gDNA used as material had been derived from T cells, B-cell-depleted T cells, or PBMCs.

This clone was found once. The germline V and J ends were trimmed by 6 bases and 3 bases, with 14 bases remaining between them. The CDR3 extends over 15 amino acids. CDR1 and CDR2 (germline): MNHEY, SVGAGI. Per the original methods: From reference gene primer amplification, estimates of nucleated cell counts were derived. Profiling relied on immunoSEQ multiplex PCR, and the TCRdb table lists in-frame clones only, not all of them. The V and J calls and clone size are taken from that table; D and trimming were inferred from the DNA. The sample shows 200,000 to 250,000 clones, roughly 90% of them seen only once.

The V gene is TRBV6-5, the J gene TRBJ2-2; possibly TRBD2 for D (5 bases). This clonotype originated in a woman in her fifties or sixties with acute or convalescent COVID-19. Sequencing was carried out using peripheral blood. CDR3 residues: CASSPWRGYTGELFF. In DNA, the CDR3 is TGTGCCAGCAGCCCCTGGAGAGGGTACACCGGGGAGCTGTTTTTT.